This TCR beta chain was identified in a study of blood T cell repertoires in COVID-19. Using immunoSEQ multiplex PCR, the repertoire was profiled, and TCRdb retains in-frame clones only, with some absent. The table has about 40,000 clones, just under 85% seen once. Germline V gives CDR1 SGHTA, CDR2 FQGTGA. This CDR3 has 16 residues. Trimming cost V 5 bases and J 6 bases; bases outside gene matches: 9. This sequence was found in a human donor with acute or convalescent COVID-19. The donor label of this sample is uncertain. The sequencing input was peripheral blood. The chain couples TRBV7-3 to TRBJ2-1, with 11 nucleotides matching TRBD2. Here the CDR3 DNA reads TGTGCCAGCAGCATGTACCTAGCGGGGGGCCCCAATGAGCAGTTCTTC. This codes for CASSMYLAGGPNEQFF.